This T cell receptor (beta chain) is from a study of regulatory T cells in long-lasting Graves disease. Study-level findings and limits: Newly diagnosed Graves' patients exceeded persistent ones in TCR diversity. Repertoires from persistent disease leaned toward TRBV28, TRBJ1-2 and TRBJ2-5.

Germline assignment: CDR1 SEHNR and CDR2 FQNEAQ (reference sequence). The CDR3 has 12 amino acids. Time point given: persistent/refractory GD, antithyroid drugs over 5 years with positive TRAb. Preparation of the TCR library used RNA extracted from PBMCs. Patients met American Thyroid Association criteria for Graves' disease. Arm-PCR of CDR3 regions and iRepertoire HTBI primers were used to build TCR beta libraries. Source study methods: Identification yielded 55 to 75 TRBV and approximately 13 TRBJ segments across samples. TCRdb passed the multiplex PCR reads through MiXCR, listing each CDR3 protein once. The V and J calls come from TCRdb's annotation, not from the publication. The sample lists 310,000 or so distinct CDR3 sequences, about 19% occurring once. Of note for this clonotype: Its antigen is as yet unknown. One end of the junction does not line up with germline, which may come from a read error.

The input for sequencing was peripheral blood mononuclear cells (PBMCs), taken when the disease was refractory, from a patient treated with antithyroid drugs. V usage is TRBV7-9 and J usage is TRBJ2-2, with 8 bases fitting TRBD1. The TCR was taken from a female donor with Graves disease. CDR3 region: CASSLSGGPLSF. DNA for the CDR3: TGTGCCAGCAGTTTGTCAGGGGGCCCGCTGTCATTT. The full variable domain, in which reference TRBV7-9 and TRBJ2-2 provide the parts outside the CDR3, is DTGVSQNPRHKITKRGQNVTFRCDPISEHNRLYWYRQTLGQGPEFLTYFQNEAQLEKSRLLSDRFSAERPKGSFSTLEIQRTEQGDSAMYLCASSLSGGPLSFGEGSRLTVL.